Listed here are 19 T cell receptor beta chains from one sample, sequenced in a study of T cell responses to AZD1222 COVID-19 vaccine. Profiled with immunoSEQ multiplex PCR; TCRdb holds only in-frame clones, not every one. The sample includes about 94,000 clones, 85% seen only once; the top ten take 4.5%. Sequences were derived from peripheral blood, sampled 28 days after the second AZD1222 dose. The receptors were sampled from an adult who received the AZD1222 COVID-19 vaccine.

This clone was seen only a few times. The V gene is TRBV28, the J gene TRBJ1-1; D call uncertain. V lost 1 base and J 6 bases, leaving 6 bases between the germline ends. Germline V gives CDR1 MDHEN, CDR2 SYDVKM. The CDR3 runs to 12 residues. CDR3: CASSLFGAEAFF. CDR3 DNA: TGTGCCAGCAGTTTATTCGGAGCTGAAGCTTTCTTT.

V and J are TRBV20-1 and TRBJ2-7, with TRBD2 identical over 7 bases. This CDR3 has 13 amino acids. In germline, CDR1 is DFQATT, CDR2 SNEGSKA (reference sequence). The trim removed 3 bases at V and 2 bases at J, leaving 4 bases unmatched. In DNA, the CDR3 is TGCAGTGCTAGTACCCTAGCGGCCTACGAGCAGTACTTC. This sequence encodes CSASTLAAYEQYF.

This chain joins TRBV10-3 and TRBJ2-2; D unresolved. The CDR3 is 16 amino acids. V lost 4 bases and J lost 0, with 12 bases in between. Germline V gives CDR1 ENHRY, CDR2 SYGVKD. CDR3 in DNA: TGTGCCATCAGTGCGGGCCTTTCCGCGAACACCGGGGAGCTGTTTTTT. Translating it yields CAISAGLSANTGELFF.

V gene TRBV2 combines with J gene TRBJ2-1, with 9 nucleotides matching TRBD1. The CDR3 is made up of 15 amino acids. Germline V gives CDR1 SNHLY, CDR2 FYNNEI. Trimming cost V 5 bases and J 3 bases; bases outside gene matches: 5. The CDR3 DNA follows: TGTGCCAGCAGTTTGACAGGGGGGGGCTACAATGAGCAGTTCTTC. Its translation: CASSLTGGGYNEQFF.

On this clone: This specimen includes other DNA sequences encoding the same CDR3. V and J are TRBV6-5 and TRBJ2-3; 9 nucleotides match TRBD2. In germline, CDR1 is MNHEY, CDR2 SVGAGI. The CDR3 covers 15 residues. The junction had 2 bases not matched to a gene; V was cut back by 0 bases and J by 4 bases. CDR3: CASSYSSGGSDTQYF. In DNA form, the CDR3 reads TGTGCCAGCAGTTACTCTAGCGGGGGTTCAGATACGCAGTATTTT.

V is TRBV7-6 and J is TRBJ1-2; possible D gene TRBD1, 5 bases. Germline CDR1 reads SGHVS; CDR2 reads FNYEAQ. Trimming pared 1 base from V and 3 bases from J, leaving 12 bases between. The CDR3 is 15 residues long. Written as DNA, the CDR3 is TGTGCCAGCAGCTTAGGGGCACTGGGGGACTATGGCTACACCTTC. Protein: CASSLGALGDYGYTF.

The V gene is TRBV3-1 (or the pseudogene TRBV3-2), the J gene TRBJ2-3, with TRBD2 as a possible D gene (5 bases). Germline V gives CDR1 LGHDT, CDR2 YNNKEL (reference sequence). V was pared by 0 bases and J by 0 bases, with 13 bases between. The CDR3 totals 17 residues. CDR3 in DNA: TGTGCCAGCAGCCAAGAGGACTGGCGTGCTAGCACAGATACGCAGTATTTT. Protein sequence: CASSQEDWRASTDTQYF.

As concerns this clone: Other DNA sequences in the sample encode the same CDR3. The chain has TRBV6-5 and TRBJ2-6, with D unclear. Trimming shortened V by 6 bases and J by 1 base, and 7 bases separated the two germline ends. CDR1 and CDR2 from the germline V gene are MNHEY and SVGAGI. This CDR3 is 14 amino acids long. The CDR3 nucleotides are TGTGCCAGCAGGCGTGGTTCTGGGGCCAACGTCCTGACTTTC. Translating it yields CASRRGSGANVLTF.

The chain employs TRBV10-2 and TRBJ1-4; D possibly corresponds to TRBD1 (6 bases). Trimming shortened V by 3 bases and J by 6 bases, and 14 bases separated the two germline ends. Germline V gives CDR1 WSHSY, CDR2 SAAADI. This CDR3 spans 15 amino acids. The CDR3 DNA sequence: TGCGCCAGCAGTGAATCCGGGGGGCCTCATGAAAAACTGTTTTTT. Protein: CASSESGGPHEKLFF.

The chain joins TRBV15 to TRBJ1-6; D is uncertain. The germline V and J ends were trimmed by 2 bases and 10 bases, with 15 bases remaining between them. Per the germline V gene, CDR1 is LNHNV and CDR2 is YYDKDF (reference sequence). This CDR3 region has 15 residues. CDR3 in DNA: TGTGCCACCAGCAGATCCCGGGAGGGAGGGTCACCCCTCCACTTT. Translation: CATSRSREGGSPLHF.

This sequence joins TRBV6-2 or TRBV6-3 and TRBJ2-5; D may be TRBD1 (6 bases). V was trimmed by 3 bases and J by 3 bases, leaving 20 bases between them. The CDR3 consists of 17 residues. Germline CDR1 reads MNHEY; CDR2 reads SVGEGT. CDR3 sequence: CASSYIGFGGREETQYF. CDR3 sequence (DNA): TGTGCCAGCAGTTATATCGGGTTTGGGGGCCGCGAAGAGACCCAGTACTTC.

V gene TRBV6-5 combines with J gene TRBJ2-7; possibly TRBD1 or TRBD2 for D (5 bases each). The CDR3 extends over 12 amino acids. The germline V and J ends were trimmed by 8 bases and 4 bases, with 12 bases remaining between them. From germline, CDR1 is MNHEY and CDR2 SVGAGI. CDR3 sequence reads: CASRHGGYEQYF. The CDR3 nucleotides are TGTGCCAGCCGGCATGGGGGTTACGAGCAGTACTTC.

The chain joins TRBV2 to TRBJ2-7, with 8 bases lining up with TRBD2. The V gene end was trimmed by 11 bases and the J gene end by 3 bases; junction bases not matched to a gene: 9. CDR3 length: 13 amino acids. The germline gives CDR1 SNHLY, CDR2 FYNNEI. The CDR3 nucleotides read TGTGCCGGAAACCGGGGACTAGACTACGAGCAGTACTTC. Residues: CAGNRGLDYEQYF.

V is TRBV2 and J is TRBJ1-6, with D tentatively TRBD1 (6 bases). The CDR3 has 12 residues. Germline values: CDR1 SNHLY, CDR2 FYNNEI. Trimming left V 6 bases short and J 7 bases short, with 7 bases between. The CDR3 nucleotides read TGTGCCAGCAGCGGACAGAATTCACCCCTCCACTTT. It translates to CASSGQNSPLHF.

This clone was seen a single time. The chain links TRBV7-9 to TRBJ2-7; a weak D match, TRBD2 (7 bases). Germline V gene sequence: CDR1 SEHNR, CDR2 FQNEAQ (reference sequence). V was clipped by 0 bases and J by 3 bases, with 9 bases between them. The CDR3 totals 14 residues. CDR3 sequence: CASSLAGGRYEQYF. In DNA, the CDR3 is TGTGCCAGCAGCTTAGCGGGGGGGCGCTACGAGCAGTACTTC.

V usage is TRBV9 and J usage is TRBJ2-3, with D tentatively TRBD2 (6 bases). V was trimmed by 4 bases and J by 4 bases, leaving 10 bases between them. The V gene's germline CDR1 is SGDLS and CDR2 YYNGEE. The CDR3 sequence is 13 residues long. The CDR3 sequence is CASSPRLADTQYF. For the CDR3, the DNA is TGTGCCAGCAGCCCCCGACTAGCAGATACGCAGTATTTT.

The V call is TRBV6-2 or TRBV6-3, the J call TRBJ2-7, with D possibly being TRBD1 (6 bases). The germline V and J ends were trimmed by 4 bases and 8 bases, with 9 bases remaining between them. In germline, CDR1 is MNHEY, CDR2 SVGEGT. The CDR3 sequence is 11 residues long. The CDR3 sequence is CASSLGAQQYF. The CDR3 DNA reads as TGTGCCAGCAGTTTGGGGGCACAGCAGTACTTC.

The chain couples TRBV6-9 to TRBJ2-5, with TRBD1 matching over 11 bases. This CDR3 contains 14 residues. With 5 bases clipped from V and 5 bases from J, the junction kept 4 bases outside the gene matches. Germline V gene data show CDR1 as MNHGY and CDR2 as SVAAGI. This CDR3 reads CASSPGQGGETQYF. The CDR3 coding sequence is TGTGCCAGCAGTCCGGGACAGGGGGGGGAGACCCAGTACTTC.

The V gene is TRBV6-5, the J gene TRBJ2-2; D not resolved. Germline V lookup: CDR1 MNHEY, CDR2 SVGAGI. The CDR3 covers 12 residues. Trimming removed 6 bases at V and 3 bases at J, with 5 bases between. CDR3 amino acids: CASRVYTGELFF. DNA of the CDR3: TGTGCCAGCAGGGTCTACACCGGGGAGCTGTTTTTT.